Each of the 3 T cell receptor beta chains below was sequenced from the same sample in a study of T cell responses to AZD1222 COVID-19 vaccine. Some clones are missing from TCRdb's copy, which holds only in-frame ones; the method was immunoSEQ multiplex PCR. The table shows approximately 120,000 clones, with approximately 91% occurring only once. The source material was peripheral blood, sampled on day 0 of AZD1222 vaccination. The receptors stem from an adult in good health.

The chain recombines TRBV4-1 with TRBJ1-1; 8 bases match TRBD1. Unmatched junction bases numbered 13, after V lost 1 base and J lost 3 bases. This CDR3 has 18 amino acids. Germline values: CDR1 MGHRA, CDR2 YSYEKL. The CDR3 DNA follows: TGCGCCAGCAGCCAAGCCCCCGCCGGGACAGGTCCCTACACTGAAGCTTTCTTT. The encoded protein is CASSQAPAGTGPYTEAFF.

The V gene is TRBV3-1 (or the pseudogene TRBV3-2), the J gene TRBJ1-5, with TRBD1 as a possible D gene (6 bases). The CDR3 sequence is 15 residues long. CDR1 and CDR2 (germline): LGHDT, YNNKEL (reference sequence). V dropped 1 base and J dropped 6 bases, with 13 bases sitting between them. The CDR3 reads CASSQARGPGQPQHF. DNA for the CDR3: TGTGCCAGCAGCCAAGCCAGGGGCCCCGGTCAGCCCCAGCATTTT.

J is TRBJ2-2 and V is TRBV11-2; D possibly corresponds to TRBD1 (5 bases). CDR1 and CDR2 (germline): SGHAT, FQNNGV. This CDR3 has 18 residues. The V end lost 3 bases, the J end lost 2 bases, and 19 bases lay between the germline ends. The CDR3 DNA follows: TGTGCCAGCAGCTTTCCGTGGTCGAAGACAGTCAACACCGGGGAGCTGTTTTTT. This gives the protein CASSFPWSKTVNTGELFF. Filled out from reference TRBV11-2 and TRBJ2-2, the complete variable domain reads EAGVAQSPRYKIIEKRQSVAFWCNPISGHATLYWYQQILGQGPKLLIQFQNNGVVDDSQLPKDRFSAERLKGVDSTLKIQPAKLEDSAVYLCASSFPWSKTVNTGELFFGEGSRLTVL.